Listed here are 11 T cell receptor beta chains from one sample, sequenced in a study of cytomegalovirus exposure and HLA in healthy donors. The study ran its PCR with 60 Vbeta and 13 Jbeta primers. Clones were read by immunoSEQ multiplex PCR, and TCRdb kept only the in-frame ones, dropping some. Among about 280,000 clones listed, 80% to 90% were seen once. Sequencing was carried out using PBMCs. These receptors originate from a woman younger than 30 in good health and CMV-seronegative.

This chain uses TRBV15 with TRBJ2-2; TRBD1 matches at 9 bases. The CDR3 runs to 15 residues. J was trimmed by 5 bases and V by 3 bases; bases with no gene match: 4. The germline CDR1 and CDR2 sequences are LNHNV and YYDKDF (reference sequence). The DNA for the CDR3 is TGTGCCACCAGCAGGGGGGACAGGGAAACCGGGGAGCTGTTTTTT. It specifies CATSRGDRETGELFF.

This chain connects TRBV11-2 to TRBJ2-7, with D hard to call. Trimming left V 1 base short and J 5 bases short, with 6 bases between. This CDR3 contains 12 residues. CDR1 is SGHAT and CDR2 is FQNNGV in the germline V gene. CDR3 amino acids: CASSLAGDEQYF. The CDR3 nucleotides read TGTGCCAGCAGCTTAGCCGGAGACGAGCAGTACTTC.

The chain uses TRBV25-1 and TRBJ2-7; TRBD2 matches at 9 bases. Losses at the gene ends were 8 bases for V and 3 bases for J; bases not matched to a gene: 5. The CDR3 contains 13 residues. Germline V gene lookup returns CDR1 MGHDK and CDR2 SYGVNS. The chain's CDR3 is CASDRRGGYEQYF. The CDR3 DNA is TGTGCCAGCGACAGGCGGGGGGGCTACGAGCAGTACTTC.

About this clone itself: The sample has other DNA sequences that encode this CDR3 too. The gene calls are TRBV15 and TRBJ2-5, with D perhaps TRBD2 (5 bases). The germline CDR1 and CDR2 sequences are LNHNV and YYDKDF (reference sequence). Deletions cut 0 bases from V and 2 bases from J, with 7 bases between. This CDR3 contains 14 residues. The CDR3 is CATSRDRGQETQYF. The DNA for the CDR3 is TGTGCCACCAGCAGAGATCGAGGGCAAGAGACCCAGTACTTC.

J is TRBJ1-4 and V is TRBV5-4; 8 positions match TRBD1. V shed 2 bases and J 8 bases; nucleotides not matched to a gene: 5. CDR3 length equals 14 residues. Germline CDR1 SGHNT, CDR2 YYREEE (reference sequence). The CDR3 sequence: CASSLTGGEEKLFF. The CDR3 nucleotides read TGTGCCAGCAGCTTAACAGGGGGAGAGGAAAAACTGTTTTTT.

The chain recombines TRBV19 with TRBJ2-5; TRBD2 aligns across 11 bases. The J call could be wrong; TRBJ2-7 is a better fit for the DNA end. The germline gives CDR1 LNHDA, CDR2 SQIVND (reference sequence). CDR3 length: 18 amino acids. Here the CDR3 reads CASSIDSSSGGRFYEQYF. The CDR3 bases are TGTGCCAGTAGTATAGATTCATCTAGCGGGGGGCGGTTCTACGAGCAGTACTTC.

This chain uses TRBV15 with TRBJ1-1; possibly TRBD1 for D (5 bases). The CDR3 totals 15 residues. CDR1 and CDR2 from the germline V gene are LNHNV and YYDKDF (reference sequence). The V end lost 3 bases, the J end lost 2 bases, and 13 bases lay between the germline ends. DNA for the CDR3: TGTGCCACCAGCAGCGTAAGACAGCCTAACACTGAAGCTTTCTTT. This codes for CATSSVRQPNTEAFF.

This chain joins TRBV4-2 and TRBJ2-1; 10 positions match TRBD2. From germline, CDR1 is LGHNA and CDR2 YNFKEQ. V gave up 4 bases and J gave up 6 bases; unmatched junction bases: 21. The CDR3 is made up of 20 amino acids. CDR3 sequence: CASSLVSWASGGQVGNEQFF. The CDR3 nucleotides read TGTGCCAGCAGCCTCGTAAGTTGGGCTAGCGGGGGCCAAGTTGGCAATGAGCAGTTCTTC.

V is TRBV27 and J is TRBJ1-2; the match to TRBD1 covers 8 bases. Trimming took 3 bases from V and 4 from J; bases not matched to a gene: 7. CDR3 size: 15 residues. CDR1 MNHEY and CDR2 SMNVEV come from the germline V gene (reference sequence). The CDR3 loop reads CASSFQGALGYGYTF. CDR3 nucleotides: TGTGCCAGCAGTTTCCAGGGGGCGCTCGGCTATGGCTACACCTTC.

J is TRBJ2-2 and V is TRBV5-1, with 9 positions matching TRBD2. Trimming cost V 3 bases and J 1 base; bases outside gene matches: 4. The CDR3 extends over 16 amino acids. The germline CDR1 and CDR2 sequences are SGHRS and YFSETQ. This CDR3 is CASSSGLAMNTGELFF. For the CDR3, the DNA is TGCGCCAGCAGCTCGGGACTAGCTATGAACACCGGGGAGCTGTTTTTT.

This clone has just one count. V is TRBV7-9 and J is TRBJ1-1; tentative D call: TRBD1 (6 bases). Trimming removed 5 bases at V and 8 bases at J, with 15 bases between. Per germline, CDR1 SEHNR and CDR2 FQNEAQ (reference sequence). The CDR3 sequence is 13 residues long. The CDR3 DNA sequence: TGTGCCAGCAGCGCCGGGACAATGTGGGAAGCTTTCTTT. This sequence encodes CASSAGTMWEAFF.